Described below is a single T cell receptor beta chain sequence and its context. Its antigen is unidentified. The sample comes from a study of T cells in Graves' hyperthyroidism and ophthalmopathy. General observations from the study: Ophthalmopathy was predicted by the model a median of roughly 6.7 months ahead of onset.

Regions amplified from RNA transcripts were the TCR beta CDR3 regions. The HTBI primer set served for first-round RT-PCR of the TCR CDR3. Using its own MiXCR run on the multiplex PCR reads, TCRdb lists one record per CDR3 protein. Here the sample spans a few hundred thousand distinct CDR3 sequences, around 43% being singletons. The CDR3 has 15 amino acids. V was clipped by 1 base and J by 4 bases; unmatched bases: 3. Looked up from germline, CDR1 is SGDLS and CDR2 is YYNGEE. Exclusion criteria comprised uncontrolled infection, other autoimmune disease, pregnancy or lactation. Specimen: peripheral blood or thyroid tissue (not recorded which). This TCR came from an adult woman with Graves' disease, either hyperthyroidism or ophthalmopathy (not recorded which). The chain has TRBV9 and TRBJ1-3; 9 bases are a match to TRBD1. The CDR3 DNA sequence: TGTGCCAGCAGCGTATCAGGGACAGGGGGAAACACCATATATTTT. Its translation: CASSVSGTGGNTIYF.